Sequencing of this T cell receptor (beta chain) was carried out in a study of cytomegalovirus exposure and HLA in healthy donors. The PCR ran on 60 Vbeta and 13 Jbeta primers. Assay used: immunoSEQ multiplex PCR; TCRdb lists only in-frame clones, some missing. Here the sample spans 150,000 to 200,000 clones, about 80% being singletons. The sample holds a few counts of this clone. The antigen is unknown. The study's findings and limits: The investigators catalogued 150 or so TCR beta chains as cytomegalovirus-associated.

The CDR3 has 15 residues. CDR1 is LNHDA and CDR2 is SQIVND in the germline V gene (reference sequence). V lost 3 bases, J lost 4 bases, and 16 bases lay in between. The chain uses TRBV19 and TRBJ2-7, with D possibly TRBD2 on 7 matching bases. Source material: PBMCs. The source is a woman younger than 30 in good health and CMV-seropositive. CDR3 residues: CASSMEGGTGYEQYF. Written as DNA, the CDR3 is TGTGCCAGTAGTATGGAGGGGGGGACGGGGTACGAGCAGTACTTC.